This passage covers 18 T cell receptor beta chains from one sample sequenced in a study of blood T cell repertoires in COVID-19 (dated by TCRdb to about 2020). The library relied on the immunoSEQ multiplex PCR assay. This immuneACCESS table, as held by TCRdb, lists in-frame sequences with V and J called but not all clones. Of the missing ones, under half trace to an unresolved V gene in checked studies; the others have no known cause. For this sample there are about 110,000 clones; almost 85% appear just once. Together, the top ten hold about 4% of the sample. Specimen: peripheral blood. These receptor sequences come from a human donor in a cohort sampled during active COVID-19.

The chain combines TRBV6-5 with TRBJ1-1, with no clear D. The CDR3 covers 15 residues. The germline V gene encodes CDR1 MNHEY and CDR2 SVGAGI. The V end was cut by 6 bases, the J end by 4 bases, with 18 bases between. CDR3 in DNA: TGTGCCAGCAGCCCGCCGGCAGAGCGGACCACTGAAGCTTTCTTT. This translates into CASSPPAERTTEAFF.

The sample holds a few counts of this clone. This chain joins TRBV2 and TRBJ1-6, with a possible D match to TRBD1 (6 bases). The CDR3 is 15 amino acids. CDR1 and CDR2 (germline): SNHLY, FYNNEI. Trimming took off 6 bases at V and 10 bases at J, with 19 bases between the two ends. The CDR3 sequence: CASRDSTGNWSPLHF. The CDR3 nucleotides read TGTGCCAGCAGGGACTCAACAGGGAATTGGTCACCCCTCCACTTT.

The chain has TRBV21-1 and TRBJ2-7; the D segment call TRBD2 is taken from the table without a DNA check. TRBV21-1 is a recognized pseudogene. This CDR3 spans 16 amino acids. In nucleotides, the CDR3 is TGTGCCAGCAGCACGCCTGAGAGCCCCCCCTCCTACGAGCAGTACGTC. Translating gives CASSTPESPPSYEQYV.

This clone was observed a single time. This rearrangement joins TRBV24-1 to TRBJ2-5, with 10 bases matching TRBD2. Germline CDR1 is KGHDR and CDR2 is SFDVKD. V shed 0 bases and J 5 bases; nucleotides not matched to a gene: 8. CDR3 length: 17 amino acids. In nucleotides, the CDR3 is TGTGCCACCAGTGATTTGGGACTAGCGGCCGGTGGGGAGACCCAGTACTTC. It yields the protein CATSDLGLAAGGETQYF.

This clone has a handful of counts. This chain uses TRBV7-9 with TRBJ2-6; 8 bases fit TRBD1. This CDR3 comprises 21 residues. V lost 5 bases to trimming and J lost 0 bases; unmatched junction nucleotides: 18. Germline V gene data show CDR1 as SEHNR and CDR2 as FQNEAQ (reference sequence). CDR3 region: CASSGVLGQAVPTSGANVLTF. The CDR3, as DNA: TGTGCCAGCAGCGGGGTACTGGGACAGGCCGTTCCTACCTCTGGGGCCAACGTCCTGACTTTC. The full variable domain, in which reference TRBV7-9 and TRBJ2-6 provide the parts outside the CDR3, is DTGVSQNPRHKITKRGQNVTFRCDPISEHNRLYWYRQTLGQGPEFLTYFQNEAQLEKSRLLSDRFSAERPKGSFSTLEIQRTEQGDSAMYLCASSGVLGQAVPTSGANVLTFGAGSRLTVL.

The chain combines TRBV11-2 with TRBJ2-3, with 9 bases fitting TRBD2. Germline V lookup: CDR1 SGHAT, CDR2 FQNNGV. The junction had 6 bases not matched to a gene; V was cut back by 5 bases and J by 6 bases. The CDR3 contains 14 residues. Here the CDR3 reads CASSPRTSVDTQYF. DNA for the CDR3: TGTGCCAGCAGCCCAAGGACTAGCGTGGATACGCAGTATTTT.

This rearrangement joins TRBV29-1 to TRBJ1-1, with a weak D call TRBD1 (5 bases). Between the trimmed V and J ends, which lost 4 bases and 11 bases, there was a span of 14 bases. Germline loops: CDR1 SQVTM, CDR2 ANQGSEA. This CDR3 region has 11 residues. The DNA of the CDR3 is TGCAGCGTTGTCAGGGCGAATATGGCTTTCTTT. It yields the protein CSVVRANMAFF.

The CDR3 reads CASSPPPQETQYF. CDR3 nucleotides: TGTGCCAGCTCACCACCCCCACAAGAGACCCAGTACTTC. V is TRBV18 and J is TRBJ2-5; no firm D call. Germline CDR1 reads KGHSH; CDR2 reads LQKENI. The CDR3 loop spans 13 amino acids. Deletions cut 0 bases from V and 2 bases from J, with 4 bases between.

The rearrangement joins TRBV9 to TRBJ2-3; weak D call: TRBD2 (5 bases). Germline values: CDR1 SGDLS, CDR2 YYNGEE. Trimming stripped 0 bases from V and 1 base from J, with 9 bases between. The CDR3 has 15 amino acids. For the CDR3, the DNA is TGTGCCAGCAGCGTAGCGGGGTTGGGCACAGATACGCAGTATTTT. Protein: CASSVAGLGTDTQYF.

The chain links TRBV3-1 (or the pseudogene TRBV3-2) to TRBJ1-1; D is uncertain. V was trimmed by 1 base and J by 1 base, leaving 10 bases between them. Germline V gene data show CDR1 as LGHDT and CDR2 as YNNKEL (reference sequence). CDR3 size: 15 residues. CDR3 loop: CASSQGEERNTEAFF. CDR3 DNA: TGTGCCAGCAGCCAAGGGGAGGAGAGGAACACTGAAGCTTTCTTT.

This clone appeared a few times. V gene TRBV7-2 combines with J gene TRBJ2-7; TRBD2 might be the D (6 bases). Looked up from germline, CDR1 is SGHTA and CDR2 is FQGNSA. The CDR3 has 16 residues. The germline V and J ends were trimmed by 4 bases and 0 bases, with 16 bases remaining between them. The CDR3, as DNA: TGTGCCAGCAGCTCGGGCGGGACCGTGAGCTCCTACGAGCAGTACTTC. Protein: CASSSGGTVSSYEQYF.

The J gene is TRBJ1-4, the V gene TRBV15; TRBD1 might be the D (6 bases). Trimming took 1 base from V and 1 from J, leaving 13 bases between them. The germline CDR1 and CDR2 sequences are LNHNV and YYDKDF (reference sequence). The CDR3 runs 17 residues. CDR3 in DNA: TGTGCCACCAGCAGAGTCCCCAAACAGGGAACTAATGAAAAACTGTTTTTT. Translated, it gives CATSRVPKQGTNEKLFF.

The rearrangement joins TRBV18 to TRBJ2-5, with a possible D match to TRBD1 (5 bases). The CDR3 is 15 amino acids. The germline V gene has CDR1 KGHSH and CDR2 LQKENI. Trimming cost V 1 base and J 4 bases, with 13 bases left between them. The CDR3, as DNA: TGTGCCAGCTCACCACTCGACAGTTCAGGAGAGACCCAGTACTTC. It codes for CASSPLDSSGETQYF.

The chain employs TRBV27 and TRBJ2-1, with D possibly being TRBD2 (6 bases). In germline, CDR1 is MNHEY, CDR2 SMNVEV (reference sequence). Trimming took off 5 bases at V and 4 bases at J, with 15 bases between the two ends. The CDR3 spans 15 residues. Written as DNA, the CDR3 is TGTGCCAGCAGTCCCCCGGGACTCAGATACAATGAGCAGTTCTTC. Encoded protein: CASSPPGLRYNEQFF.

The chain carries TRBV10-3 and TRBJ2-1, with 12 bases identical to TRBD2. Losses at the gene ends were 4 bases for V and 0 bases for J; bases not matched to a gene: 4. This CDR3 comprises 17 residues. The germline V gene encodes CDR1 ENHRY and CDR2 SYGVKD. The DNA of the CDR3 is TGTGCCATCAGTGGGCTAGCGGGAGGGATCTCCTACAATGAGCAGTTCTTC. This gives the protein CAISGLAGGISYNEQFF.

In its sample, this clone was seen once. The rearrangement uses TRBV9 and TRBJ2-3; TRBD2 aligns across 8 bases. This CDR3 spans 15 amino acids. The germline CDR1 and CDR2 sequences are SGDLS and YYNGEE. The V gene end was trimmed by 6 bases and the J gene end by 4 bases; junction bases not matched to a gene: 10. The CDR3 loop is CASTLSGSRSDTQYF. For the CDR3, the DNA is TGTGCCAGCACCCTAAGCGGGAGTCGGTCAGATACGCAGTATTTT. Drawing the rest from reference TRBV9 and TRBJ2-3, the complete variable domain is DSGVTQTPKHLITATGQRVTLRCSPRSGDLSVYWYQQSLDQGLQFLIQYYNGEERAKGNILERFSAQQFPDLHSELNLSSLELGDSALYFCASTLSGSRSDTQYFGPGTRLTVL.

The V call is TRBV25-1, the J call TRBJ2-1; D unresolved. This CDR3 comprises 13 residues. V was cut by 3 bases and J by 8 bases, with 11 bases left in between. Germline CDR1 reads MGHDK; CDR2 reads SYGVNS. CDR3 sequence (DNA): TGTGCCAGCAGTGAGGTGATGGCCTATGAGCAGTTCTTC. It encodes CASSEVMAYEQFF.

This chain connects TRBV7-2 to TRBJ2-2, with 9 bases lining up with TRBD2. The CDR3 extends over 17 amino acids. The V gene's germline CDR1 is SGHTA and CDR2 FQGNSA. Trimming removed 8 bases from V and 0 bases from J; junction bases left unmatched: 10. CDR3 sequence reads: CASPLAGPKANTGELFF. The CDR3 DNA sequence: TGTGCCAGCCCACTAGCGGGCCCCAAAGCGAACACCGGGGAGCTGTTTTTT.